This is a list of T cell receptor beta chains from one sample in a study of T cells in localized non-small cell lung cancer. Produced via immunoSEQ multiplex PCR; TCRdb's table is partial and in-frame only. The sample consists of approximately 80,000 clones, around 84% of them appearing once. Specimen: peripheral blood, collected before any cancer treatment. The receptors were sampled from a female donor of 60 years or more with stage I lung adenocarcinoma. Each CDR3 is given with its conserved first and last residue. Fields, in order: CDR3 DNA, CDR3 protein, D gene, V gene, J gene, clone size. The D gene is left open where the match is weak. The size entry is marked missing in some rows and otherwise reads once, few, many or a size class.

TGTGCCAGCAGCTTGGGAACTTCGAGGAACTCTGGAAACACCATATATTTT	CASSLGTSRNSGNTIYF	NA	TRBV5-5	TRBJ1-3	NA
TGTGCCAGCAGCTTAGGGAGCGGCACCGGGGAGCTGTTTTTT	CASSLGSGTGELFF	NA	TRBV7-6	TRBJ2-2	NA
TGTGCCTGGAGAGGACAGGGGGCGCCAGGAAACACCATATATTTT	CAWRGQGAPGNTIYF	TRBD1	TRBV30	TRBJ1-3	NA
TGTGCCAGCAGCAAAGTAGGTGGGAGCTCCTACAATGAGCAGTTCTTC	CASSKVGGSSYNEQFF	NA	TRBV21-1	TRBJ2-1	NA
TGTGCCAGCAGCCCCCTGAGGGTATGGGAGACCCAGTACTTC	CASSPLRVWETQYF	NA	TRBV9	TRBJ2-5	NA
TGTGCCTGGAGCGAGGGCCTTATTGGACCCGGCGGAGATACGCAGTATTTT	CAWSEGLIGPGGDTQYF	NA	TRBV30	TRBJ2-3	NA
TGTGCCAGCAGCGTAGACCCCTCGGGACAGGGGGAAGGCTACACCTTC	CASSVDPSGQGEGYTF	TRBD1	TRBV9	TRBJ1-2	NA
TGTGCCAGCAGCTTCGGACAGGACTATGGCTACACCTTC	CASSFGQDYGYTF	TRBD1	TRBV7-2	TRBJ1-2	NA
TGTGCCAGTAGTATAAAGATTGGGGATACGCAGTATTTT	CASSIKIGDTQYF	NA	TRBV19	TRBJ2-3	NA
TGTGCCACCAGCAGGACAGGCGGCACAGATACGCAGTATTTT	CATSRTGGTDTQYF	NA	TRBV15	TRBJ2-3	NA
TGTGCCAGCGCCAAAAGGGGAGGCAATCAGCCCCAGCATTTT	CASAKRGGNQPQHF	NA	TRBV7-2	TRBJ1-5	NA
TGTGCCAGCAGCTTAAAAGAGAACACTGAAGCTTTCTTT	CASSLKENTEAFF	NA	TRBV7-9	TRBJ1-1	NA
TGTGCCAGCAGTCGGCCTAGCGCAAGTCCCTACGAGCAGTACTTC	CASSRPSASPYEQYF	NA	TRBV27	TRBJ2-7	NA
TGTGCCAGTAGTATAGTAGTTGGAGATACGCAGTATTTT	CASSIVVGDTQYF	NA	TRBV19	TRBJ2-3	NA
TGTGCCAGTAGTATAGGTTATACGCAGTATTTT	CASSIGYTQYF	NA	TRBV19	TRBJ2-3	NA
TGTGCCAGCAGCTCCGGACGGCAAGAGACCCAGTACTTC	CASSSGRQETQYF	NA	TRBV7-2	TRBJ2-5	NA
TGCGCCAGCAGCCAAGGGCTGAACTCCTACAATGAGCAGTTCTTC	CASSQGLNSYNEQFF	NA	TRBV4-3	TRBJ2-1	NA
TGTGCCAGCAGTCAGGGGGGAAGCTCCTACGAGCAGTACTTC	CASSQGGSSYEQYF	NA	TRBV28	TRBJ2-7	NA
TGTGCCAGCAGCGGACTAGGAAAAGGCAATGAGCAGTTCTTC	CASSGLGKGNEQFF	TRBD2	TRBV7-2	TRBJ2-1	NA
TGTGCCAGCGCCTTGCCGGGCGGGAGTCTCACAGATACGCAGTATTTT	CASALPGGSLTDTQYF	TRBD2	TRBV2	TRBJ2-3	NA
TGTGCCAGTACCCAATATGGACAGGGGGTATATTCTAACTATGGCTACACCTTC	CASTQYGQGVYSNYGYTF	TRBD1	TRBV19	TRBJ1-2	NA
TGTGCCACCAGCGTAGAACTAGCGGGAGGGCCGGCCTACGAGCAGTACTTC	CATSVELAGGPAYEQYF	TRBD2	TRBV15	TRBJ2-7	NA
TGTGCCAGCAGCCCTCCAAATCAGCCCCAGCATTTT	CASSPPNQPQHF	NA	TRBV7-9	TRBJ1-5	NA
TGTGCCAGCAGTTACGACAGGGGGCAATACGAGCAGTACTTC	CASSYDRGQYEQYF	TRBD1	TRBV6-5	TRBJ2-7	NA
TGTGCCAGTAAAGGTAGAATCGAAGCTTTCTTT	CASKGRIEAFF	NA	TRBV19	TRBJ1-1	NA
TGTGCCAGCACTCAAGGCCAGCTTAACTATGGCTACACCTTC	CASTQGQLNYGYTF	NA	TRBV2	TRBJ1-2	NA
TGTGCCAGCAGTGAAAATCAGCCCCAGCATTTT	CASSENQPQHF	NA	TRBV6-1	TRBJ1-5	NA
TGTGCCAGCAGCGCTACAAGGTCGAACACTGAAGCTTTCTTT	CASSATRSNTEAFF	NA	TRBV9	TRBJ1-1	many
TGTGCCAGCACCTATGGGACTAGCGGATACAATGAGCAGTTCTTC	CASTYGTSGYNEQFF	TRBD2	TRBV5-4	TRBJ2-1	once
TGTGCCAGCAGCTTAGGGCCTATCTTAGAGGGCGAGCAGTACTTC	CASSLGPILEGEQYF	NA	TRBV7-2	TRBJ2-7	NA
TGCGCCAGCAGCCTCCAGGGGGCAGAACAAGAGACCCAGTACTTC	CASSLQGAEQETQYF	TRBD1	TRBV5-1	TRBJ2-5	NA
TGTGCCAGCAGTGATAGGACTACCTACGAGCAGTACTTC	CASSDRTTYEQYF	NA	TRBV6-5	TRBJ2-7	NA
TGCGCCAGCAGCTCAAACTTACAGGGAAAGAACGAAAAACTGTTTTTT	CASSSNLQGKNEKLFF	NA	TRBV5-1	TRBJ1-4	NA
TGTGCCAGTAAGCGCGCGGAGCTTCTGGCCAACGTCCTGACTTTC	CASKRAELLANVLTF	NA	TRBV19	TRBJ2-6	NA
TGTGCCAGCAGCCAAGATGCGGGGTCTGGAAACACCATATATTTT	CASSQDAGSGNTIYF	NA	TRBV14	TRBJ1-3	NA
TGTGCCAGTAGTATCGGTGGCACAGATACGCAGTATTTT	CASSIGGTDTQYF	NA	TRBV19	TRBJ2-3	NA
TGTGCCAGCAGCGTAGGGGCCAAAAACATTCAGTACTTC	CASSVGAKNIQYF	NA	TRBV9	TRBJ2-4	NA
TGTGCCAGCAGCGTTGCCATAGCGGGTGGAGACAATGAGCAGTTCTTC	CASSVAIAGGDNEQFF	TRBD2	TRBV9	TRBJ2-1	NA
TGTGCCAGCAGCTTGGCTGCGGGGCGGCCCGTTTCCCACGAGCAGTACTTC	CASSLAAGRPVSHEQYF	NA	TRBV5-8	TRBJ2-7	NA
TGTGCCAGCAGCCCTCCACAGAGCTATGGCTACACCTTC	CASSPPQSYGYTF	NA	TRBV5-4	TRBJ1-2	NA
TGTGCCAGCAGCCAAATAGGGACAGCTCGAAAAGGGGGTGGTGGCTACACCTTC	CASSQIGTARKGGGGYTF	TRBD1	TRBV4-2	TRBJ1-2	NA
TGTGCCACCAGCAGACTTCCGGGCCGGACAGCCCTGAACTATGGCTACACCTTC	CATSRLPGRTALNYGYTF	NA	TRBV15	TRBJ1-2	NA
TGTGCCAGCAGCAAACAATTCGGACAGGTTGGCACTGAAGCTTTCTTT	CASSKQFGQVGTEAFF	TRBD1	TRBV9	TRBJ1-1	NA
TGTGCCAGCAGACAGGGACAGACAAGTACTTCCTACGAGCAGTACTTC	CASRQGQTSTSYEQYF	TRBD1	TRBV11-1	TRBJ2-7	few
TGTGCCAGTGGGCCTAACACCGGGGAGCTGTTTTTT	CASGPNTGELFF	NA	TRBV27	TRBJ2-2	NA
TGTGCCAGCAGCTTAGTTAGTGTGTACAATGAGCAGTTCTTC	CASSLVSVYNEQFF	NA	TRBV7-2	TRBJ2-1	NA
TGTGCCATCAGTGAGCGAGGAGCTCAGCCCCAGCATTTT	CAISERGAQPQHF	NA	TRBV10-3	TRBJ1-5	once
TGTGCCTGGAGCCCGGGACAATGGCAAGAGACCCAGTACTTC	CAWSPGQWQETQYF	NA	TRBV30	TRBJ2-5	few
TGTGCCAGTAGCCCTGGACAGGGCGGCACAGATACGCAGTATTTT	CASSPGQGGTDTQYF	TRBD1	TRBV19	TRBJ2-3	NA
TGTGCCTGGAGTGCTAACGATGAAAAACTGTTTTTT	CAWSANDEKLFF	NA	TRBV30	TRBJ1-4	NA
TGTGCCAGCAGCCAAGACCACGCAGTAAGCGAAGCTTTCTTT	CASSQDHAVSEAFF	NA	TRBV4-2	TRBJ1-1	few
TGTGCCAGCATCACACTCTCGGTAGGGGTCGGCTACACCTTC	CASITLSVGVGYTF	NA	TRBV28	TRBJ1-2	NA
TGTGCCAGCAGCTTGAGTGGCAACCACTATGGCTACACCTTC	CASSLSGNHYGYTF	NA	TRBV5-6	TRBJ1-2	NA
TGTGCCAGCAGCTTAAACCCCCCCGGCGGGGGGGCGGTAAACACCGGGGAGCTGTTTTTT	CASSLNPPGGGAVNTGELFF	TRBD2	TRBV7-6	TRBJ2-2	NA
TGTGCCAGCAGCGGACTAGGTCTAGGCTATGAGCAGTTCTTC	CASSGLGLGYEQFF	TRBD2	TRBV27	TRBJ2-1	NA
TGCGCCAGCAGCACCGGGACTAGCGGGAGGGCTTACAATGAGCAGTTCTTC	CASSTGTSGRAYNEQFF	TRBD2	TRBV5-1	TRBJ2-1	NA
TGTGCCAGCAGCCCATGGGGCCGCGGTGAAAAACTGTTTTTT	CASSPWGRGEKLFF	NA	TRBV21-1	TRBJ1-4	NA
TGTGCCAGCAGCCAAGTGAGAGGGGGGACAGTTTACACTGAAGCTTTCTTT	CASSQVRGGTVYTEAFF	TRBD1	TRBV11-2	TRBJ1-1	NA
TGTGCCAGCTCACCACCGTCGGGACACCTCTCCTACGAGCAGTACTTC	CASSPPSGHLSYEQYF	NA	TRBV18	TRBJ2-7	NA
TGTGCCAGCAAACGGACAGGCCCCTACAATGAGCAGTTCTTC	CASKRTGPYNEQFF	TRBD1	TRBV5-6	TRBJ2-1	NA